This entry concerns a single T cell receptor (beta chain). Its antigen is not identified. One entry per CDR3 protein, called by TCRdb with MiXCR from the reads. The profile shows about 310,000 distinct CDR3 sequences, around 25% of them singletons. These data are taken from a study of T cell repertoires in cytomegalovirus infection. Study-level information: Peptides in the study included HLA-C-restricted and HLA-B-restricted CMV epitopes.

The germline CDR1 and CDR2 sequences are SQVTM and ANQGSEA. The CDR3 covers 13 residues. Sequenced here: cultured PBMCs, sampled from culture after CMV antigen stimulation. The V and J genes are TRBV29-1 and TRBJ2-1; TRBD1 agrees at 9 bases. This TCR was recovered from a human donor in good health (CMV status not recorded). Some clones in this sample may be carry-over from other donors' samples. Written as DNA, the CDR3 is TGCAGTGCCTCGAGACAGGGGGGAAATGAGCAGTTCTTC. The encoded protein is CSASRQGGNEQFF.